This T cell receptor beta chain was captured by sequencing in a study of Graves' ophthalmopathy and Graves' hyperthyroidism. Researchers took RNA transcripts and amplified TCR beta CDR3 regions from them. HTBI-primed first-round RT-PCR preceded second-round multiplex PCR. TCRdb used MiXCR to reprocess the multiplex PCR reads, holding one entry per CDR3 protein. The sample records about 240,000 distinct CDR3 sequences, around 50% being singletons. Other autoimmune diseases, uncontrolled infections, pregnancy and lactation each led to patient exclusion. PBMCs stemmed from over 8.5 ml of fresh peripheral blood. The V gene's germline CDR1 is SGHTA and CDR2 FQGNSA. V lost 0 bases, J lost 1 base, and 9 bases lay in between. The CDR3 is 16 residues long.

The sequence came from an adult man with Graves' ophthalmopathy. The chain is built from TRBV7-2 and TRBJ2-2; D gene uncertain. The material sequenced was peripheral blood. For the CDR3, the DNA is TGTGCCAGCAGCTTAGCTGGAACGGGGAACACCGGGGAGCTGTTTTTT. It is translated as CASSLAGTGNTGELFF.